The rows below give T cell receptor beta chains drawn from one sample of a study of blood T cell repertoires in COVID-19. The method was immunoSEQ multiplex PCR; TCRdb's version includes in-frame clones alone and lacks a portion of them. The sample lists 170,000 or so clones; roughly 84% were seen once. Sequenced: peripheral blood. Source of these receptors: a man aged 18 to 29 with active or convalescent COVID-19. The CDR3 runs from the conserved cysteine through the conserved F or W. The order of the fields is J gene, clone size, V gene, D gene, CDR3 protein, CDR3 DNA. The D gene is left open where the match is weak. Where a row states a size, it is once, few, many or the class of an expanded clone; other rows omit it.

>TRBJ1-2|NA|TRBV4-3|NA
CASSQTTGPVGGYTF
TGCGCCAGCAGCCAAACCACAGGGCCGGTTGGGGGCTACACCTTC
>TRBJ1-1|NA|TRBV19|TRBD1
CASSFQGDTEAFF
TGTGCCAGTAGTTTTCAGGGGGACACTGAAGCTTTCTTT
>TRBJ2-5|NA|TRBV9|TRBD2
CASSGHSGGGETQYF
TGTGCCAGCAGCGGCCATAGCGGGGGAGGAGAGACCCAGTACTTC
>TRBJ2-1|NA|TRBV7-3|NA
CASSSRGGTYNEQFF
TGTGCCAGCAGCTCAAGGGGTGGGACCTACAATGAGCAGTTCTTC
>TRBJ2-5|NA|TRBV7-2|NA
CASSPTNQETQYF
TGTGCCAGCAGCCCGACTAACCAAGAGACCCAGTACTTC
>TRBJ2-6|NA|TRBV7-3|TRBD2
CASSLKVGGGSSGANVLTF
TGTGCCAGCAGCTTAAAGGTGGGCGGGGGAAGCTCTGGGGCCAACGTCCTGACTTTC
>TRBJ2-3|NA|TRBV20-1|NA
CSASRLRADTQYF
TGCAGTGCTAGTAGGCTCCGGGCAGATACGCAGTATTTT
>TRBJ1-1|NA|TRBV28|NA
CASSLAGGEAFF
TGTGCCAGCAGTCTGGCCGGGGGGGAAGCTTTCTTT
>TRBJ2-5|NA|TRBV7-3|NA
CASSLKTGETQYF
TGTGCCAGCAGCTTAAAGACAGGAGAGACCCAGTACTTC
>TRBJ1-1|few|TRBV21-1|NA
CASNITGSNTEAFF
TGTGCCAGCAACATAACAGGGTCGAACACTGAAGCTTTCTTT
>TRBJ2-7|NA|TRBV14|TRBD1
CASSRIGQDTYEQYF
TGTGCCAGCAGCCGGATTGGACAGGATACCTACGAGCAGTACTTC
>TRBJ2-3|NA|TRBV7-2|NA
CASSLKPSRGADTQYF
TGTGCCAGCAGCTTAAAGCCAAGCAGGGGTGCAGATACGCAGTATTTT
>TRBJ1-2|few|TRBV19|NA
CASSYGGLPLSNYGYTF
TGTGCCAGCAGTTATGGAGGGTTGCCGCTCTCTAACTATGGCTACACCTTC
>TRBJ2-7|NA|TRBV9|NA
CASSVVCGTYEQYF
TGTGCCAGCAGCGTAGTCTGCGGGACCTACGAGCAGTACTTC
>TRBJ2-5|NA|TRBV28|NA
CATGALTQGSLGQETQYF
TGTGCCACCGGTGCTCTAACACAGGGATCTCTCGGGCAAGAGACCCAGTACTTC
>TRBJ1-2|few|TRBV7-2|TRBD1
CASSLATGYGYTF
TGTGCCAGCAGCTTAGCGACAGGGTATGGCTACACCTTC
>TRBJ2-7|NA|TRBV6-1|TRBD2
CASSEALGLAGYEQYF
TGTGCCAGCAGTGAAGCCCTGGGGCTAGCGGGCTACGAGCAGTACTTC
>TRBJ2-7|NA|TRBV7-2|NA
CASSLGGYTYEQYF
TGTGCCAGCAGCTTAGGAGGCTATACCTACGAGCAGTACTTC
>TRBJ2-4|NA|TRBV10-3|TRBD2
CAISPGLAGLNIQYF
TGTGCCATCAGTCCCGGACTAGCGGGACTAAACATTCAGTACTTC
>TRBJ2-7|NA|TRBV2|TRBD1
CASSGTGGLYEQYF
TGTGCCAGCAGTGGGACAGGGGGTCTCTACGAGCAGTACTTC
>TRBJ1-6|few|TRBV19|NA
CASSKKESFTPLHF
TGTGCCAGTAGCAAAAAAGAGTCTTTTACACCCCTCCACTTT
>TRBJ2-7|NA|TRBV7-8|NA
CASSLGIGTLNEQYF
TGTGCCAGCAGCTTAGGGATTGGGACTCTTAACGAGCAGTACTTC
>TRBJ1-1|NA|TRBV5-1|TRBD1
CASSPGQVIMNTEAFF
TGCGCCAGCAGCCCGGGACAGGTGATCATGAACACTGAAGCTTTCTTT
>TRBJ2-5|few|TRBV7-9|NA
CASSPLEETQYF
TGTGCCAGCAGCCCGCTAGAAGAGACCCAGTACTTC
>TRBJ2-5|once|TRBV3-1/TRBV3-2|TRBD2
CASSQDVAGETQYF
TGTGCCAGCAGCCAAGACGTAGCGGGAGAGACCCAGTACTTC
>TRBJ2-7|NA|TRBV19|TRBD1
CASSEQGANYEQYF
TGTGCCAGTAGTGAACAGGGGGCCAACTACGAGCAGTACTTC
>TRBJ2-1|NA|TRBV7-9|TRBD1
CASSSRQGKDNEQFF
TGTGCCAGCAGCTCGCGACAGGGGAAAGACAATGAGCAGTTCTTC
>TRBJ2-3|NA|TRBV4-2|TRBD2
CASSQVLLAADTQYF
TGTGCCAGCAGCCAAGTTCTTCTAGCGGCAGATACGCAGTATTTT
>TRBJ2-3|NA|TRBV6-5|TRBD2
CASSLAGANTDTQYF
TGTGCCAGCAGTTTAGCGGGAGCGAACACAGATACGCAGTATTTT
>TRBJ2-3|NA|TRBV6-2/TRBV6-3|TRBD2
CASSPLPPGRESDTQYF
TGTGCCAGCAGTCCCCTTCCTCCTGGGCGGGAGTCAGATACGCAGTATTTT
>TRBJ1-2|NA|TRBV2|TRBD1
CATRTGAGYTF
TGTGCCACCAGGACAGGGGCTGGCTACACCTTC
>TRBJ2-2|NA|TRBV3-1/TRBV3-2|NA
CASSQNRAGELFF
TGTGCCAGCAGCCAAAACAGAGCCGGGGAGCTGTTTTTT
>TRBJ2-1|NA|TRBV21-1|NA
CASSPRTGITFF
TGTGCCAGCAGCCCACGGACAGGGATTACGTTCTTC
>TRBJ1-1|NA|TRBV6-5|TRBD1
CASRDRNTEAFF
TGTGCCTCGAGGGACAGGAACACTGAAGCTTTCTTT
>TRBJ2-4|few|TRBV7-9|NA
CASSSSTTVAKNIQYF
TGTGCCAGCAGCTCCTCTACGACAGTAGCCAAAAACATTCAGTACTTC
>TRBJ1-2|NA|TRBV19|NA
CASSIEQFAGHTYGYTF
TGTGCCAGTAGTATAGAGCAGTTTGCAGGCCATACGTATGGCTACACCTTC
>TRBJ2-2|NA|TRBV11-2|NA
CASSSTSGELFF
TGTGCCAGCAGCTCCACTAGCGGGGAGCTGTTTTTT
>TRBJ2-2|NA|TRBV7-2|TRBD2
CASSLAGRVSGVGSGELFF
TGTGCCAGCAGCTTAGCCGGGCGGGTTAGCGGGGTGGGGTCCGGGGAGCTGTTTTTT
>TRBJ2-2|NA|TRBV4-2|NA
CASSQESIELNTGELFF
TGTGCCAGCAGCCAAGAGTCTATCGAATTGAACACCGGGGAGCTGTTTTTT
>TRBJ2-2|NA|TRBV11-1|NA
CASTTQNTGELFF
TGTGCCAGCACGACTCAGAACACCGGGGAGCTGTTTTTT
>TRBJ1-1|NA|TRBV12-3/TRBV12-4|NA
CASSLAAGTEAFF
TGTGCCAGCAGTTTAGCGGCCGGGACAGAAGCTTTCTTT
>TRBJ2-6|NA|TRBV5-8|NA
CASSLVRLMSGANVLTF
TGTGCCAGCAGCTTGGTGCGACTAATGTCTGGGGCCAACGTCCTGACTTTC
>TRBJ1-1|NA|TRBV7-2|NA
CASSFYAGDTEAFF
TGTGCCAGCAGCTTTTACGCAGGGGACACTGAAGCTTTCTTT
>TRBJ1-3|once|TRBV5-1|NA
CASSFGLALSGNTIYF
TGCGCCAGCAGCTTCGGACTTGCACTCTCTGGAAACACCATATATTTT
>TRBJ2-1|once|TRBV5-5|TRBD1
CASSLGDRGLSSSYNEQFF
TGTGCCAGCAGCTTGGGGGACAGGGGACTCTCAAGCTCCTACAATGAGCAGTTCTTC
>TRBJ1-5|NA|TRBV28|NA
CASSEMGPAGEPQHF
TGTGCCAGCAGTGAAATGGGACCGGCGGGGGAGCCCCAGCATTTT
>TRBJ2-7|NA|TRBV5-1|TRBD2
CASSSGLAEVHEQYF
TGCGCCAGCAGCTCAGGACTAGCGGAGGTCCACGAGCAGTACTTC
>TRBJ2-1|once|TRBV12-3/TRBV12-4|NA
CASSFKEYNEQFF
TGTGCCAGCAGTTTCAAAGAGTACAATGAGCAGTTCTTC
>TRBJ1-4|NA|TRBV20-1|NA
CSASHRVNEKLFF
TGCAGTGCTAGTCACAGGGTAAACGAAAAACTGTTTTTT
>TRBJ2-7|NA|TRBV28|NA
CASREERGEQYF
TGTGCCAGCCGTGAAGAAAGGGGAGAGCAGTACTTC
>TRBJ2-4|NA|TRBV3-1/TRBV3-2|NA
CASSQGGNRKNIQYF
TGTGCCAGCAGCCAAGGAGGGAACAGAAAAAACATTCAGTACTTC
>TRBJ1-3|once|TRBV18|NA
CASSFTDDSGNTIYF
TGTGCCAGCTCCTTCACAGACGACTCTGGAAACACCATATATTTT
>TRBJ1-2|NA|TRBV5-4|NA
CASSPSSTGSYGYTF
TGTGCCAGCAGCCCATCATCAACAGGGTCCTATGGCTACACCTTC
>TRBJ1-3|many|TRBV18|TRBD1
CASSQKSGGEAGNTIYF
TGTGCCAGCTCACAAAAATCAGGGGGCGAAGCTGGAAACACCATATATTTT
>TRBJ2-1|NA|TRBV11-2|NA
CASSLVSEQFF
TGTGCCAGCAGCTTAGTGAGTGAGCAGTTCTTC
>TRBJ1-2|NA|TRBV3-1/TRBV3-2|NA
CASSREGFGYTF
TGTGCCAGCAGCCGGGAGGGTTTTGGCTACACCTTC
>TRBJ2-1|NA|TRBV30|NA
CAGVKREPYNEQFF
TGTGCCGGGGTCAAGAGGGAACCCTACAATGAGCAGTTCTTC
>TRBJ1-2|NA|TRBV7-3|NA
CASSLNRNTDIGYTF
TGTGCCAGCAGCTTAAACAGGAATACGGATATAGGCTACACCTTC